This TCR beta chain was sequenced during a study of identifying expanded T cells in peripheral blood. Broader study findings: Across healthy donors, higher total template counts meant significantly greater roughly 2-week count variance. About 1.2 clones differed between technical replicates, versus approximately 16 and 19 over time.

This clone was seen more than once but under ten times. The antigen is unknown. During the collection period, no donor immune events like infections were recorded. Sequencing was performed with immunoSEQ multiplex PCR; in TCRdb, only in-frame clones are kept and a portion is missing. The data contain fewer than 85,000 clones, around 89% of them singletons. CDR1 MDHEN and CDR2 SYDVKM come from the germline V gene. The CDR3 totals 14 residues. The V end lost 6 bases, the J end lost 3 bases, and 14 bases lay between the germline ends. The TCR comes from a person aged 18-70 years in good health. V usage is TRBV28 and J usage is TRBJ1-2, with D possibly being TRBD1 (5 bases). The specimen sequenced was blood. CDR3 protein: CASSPGTRDYGYTF. CDR3 DNA: TGTGCCAGCAGCCCCGGGACCCGAGACTATGGCTACACCTTC.